This TCR beta chain was captured by sequencing in a study of blood T cells in healthy people across ages. Looking at the study overall: The template switching approach captured approximately one barcoded beta molecule for every two T cells. Study results and caveats: A strong correlation was found between TCR beta diversity and the percentage of naive T cells. The long-lived group displayed more naive CD4+ cells, plus higher diversity, than the aged donors did. Total diversity from one million sequenced T cells was likely underestimated.

For the second PCR, which ran for about 7 to 11 cycles, a sample-barcoded 5' primer and a J-beta primer mix were used. TCRdb reprocessed the 5' RACE reads with MiXCR, giving one entry per CDR3 protein. This sample carries under 800,000 distinct CDR3 sequences, roughly two fifths of them seen once, and the ten largest clones take 20% to 25%. Between the trimmed V and J ends, which lost 4 bases and 1 base, there was a span of 13 bases. This CDR3 has 15 residues. CDR1 is MNHEY, CDR2 SVGAGI, per germline. For this clonotype: Its cognate antigen is unknown.

The TCR comes from a woman aged 55-75 years in good health. Sequencing input: blood. The V and J genes are TRBV6-5 and TRBJ1-1; D might be TRBD1 (5 bases). The CDR3 DNA reads as TGTGCCAGCAGTTCAACGGGACCCCGGAACACTGAAGCTTTCTTT. It specifies CASSSTGPRNTEAFF.